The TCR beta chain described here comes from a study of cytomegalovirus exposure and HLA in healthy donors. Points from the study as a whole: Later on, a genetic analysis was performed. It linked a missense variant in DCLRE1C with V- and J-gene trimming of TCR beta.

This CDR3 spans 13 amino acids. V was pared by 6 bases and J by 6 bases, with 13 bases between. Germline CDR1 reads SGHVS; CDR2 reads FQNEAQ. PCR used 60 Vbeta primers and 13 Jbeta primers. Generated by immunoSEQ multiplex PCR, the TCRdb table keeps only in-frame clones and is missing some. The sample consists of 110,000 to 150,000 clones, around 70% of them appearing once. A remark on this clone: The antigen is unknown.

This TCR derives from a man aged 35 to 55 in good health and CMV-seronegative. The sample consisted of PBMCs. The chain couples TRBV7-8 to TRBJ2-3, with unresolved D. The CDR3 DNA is TGTGCCAGCAGTCCTAATAGTGCTGATACGCAGTATTTT. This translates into CASSPNSADTQYF.